This T cell receptor beta chain was obtained from a study of T cells after yellow fever vaccination. Points from the study as a whole: Though weaker, the secondary response peaked faster, on day 5 versus 15.

The length of the CDR3 is 16 residues. Trimming pared 3 bases from V and 2 bases from J, leaving 15 bases between. In germline, CDR1 is MDHEN, CDR2 SYDVKM. Turning to this clonotype: Its antigen is unknown.

TCRdb independently ran MiXCR on the 5' RACE reads; one entry per CDR3 protein. Here the sample spans hundreds of thousands of distinct CDR3 sequences, 11% being singletons. The chain employs TRBV28 and TRBJ2-3, with no clear D. This sample comprised PBMCs, obtained on the day of the first yellow fever vaccination. This clonotype was sampled from a man aged 18 to 29 who received the YFV17D yellow fever vaccine. In nucleotides, the CDR3 is TGTGCCAGCAGTTTGGAACCGGGCCTGGCCACAGATACGCAGTATTTT. Protein: CASSLEPGLATDTQYF.